The entry below gives a single TCR beta chain sequence along with its context. Its antigen is currently unknown. The data were taken from a study of cytomegalovirus exposure and HLA in healthy donors. Looking at the study overall: Prior work identified around 120 million unique TCR beta sequences in 150 million to 200 million T cells.

PCR used 60 Vbeta primers and 13 Jbeta primers. Generated by immunoSEQ multiplex PCR, the TCRdb table keeps only in-frame clones and is missing some. The sample holds some 90,000 clones, around 74% seen once. Study-wide results and limits: The likely explanation for a cluster of highly shared sequence variants was sequencing artifact. Roughly uniform depth of sequencing across donors was assumed in presence/absence analyses.

There were likely unrecorded immune exposures, though donors were nominally healthy when sampled. V was clipped by 6 bases and J by 0 bases, with 8 bases between them. Germline-derived CDR1 and CDR2 are LGHNT and FRNRAP. CDR3 length equals 13 residues. The sequence came from a boy younger than 18 in good health and CMV-seronegative. Sequencing was performed on PBMCs. J is TRBJ1-1 and V is TRBV12-5; D is unclear. CDR3 sequence reads: CASGYEMNTEAFF. DNA of the CDR3: TGTGCTAGTGGCTATGAAATGAACACTGAAGCTTTCTTT.